This T cell receptor beta chain appears in the sequencing data of a study of radiation and T cells in renal cell carcinoma. The trim removed 5 bases at V and 6 bases at J, leaving 8 bases unmatched. The CDR3 spans 14 residues. In germline, CDR1 is MDHEN, CDR2 SYDVKM. A word on this clone: The antigen is unknown.

Indicated time point: baseline pretreatment blood. As for treatment: 15 Gy SBRT to primary tumor, nephrectomy 4 weeks later. Whole-study results and caveats: From baseline, blood top tumor clonotypes peaked at 2 weeks post-radiation.

TCRdb's table, derived via immunoSEQ multiplex PCR, lists solely in-frame clones and lacks some. Among roughly 120,000 clones listed, roughly 80% were seen once. The source material was blood, sampled from a patient whose treatment included radiotherapy and nephrectomy. The V and J genes are TRBV28 and TRBJ2-3, with 7 positions matching TRBD2. This TCR was recovered from a woman in her sixties with renal cell carcinoma. This CDR3 is CASSPPLAWDTQYF. The CDR3 DNA follows: TGTGCCAGCAGTCCTCCACTAGCGTGGGATACGCAGTATTTT.